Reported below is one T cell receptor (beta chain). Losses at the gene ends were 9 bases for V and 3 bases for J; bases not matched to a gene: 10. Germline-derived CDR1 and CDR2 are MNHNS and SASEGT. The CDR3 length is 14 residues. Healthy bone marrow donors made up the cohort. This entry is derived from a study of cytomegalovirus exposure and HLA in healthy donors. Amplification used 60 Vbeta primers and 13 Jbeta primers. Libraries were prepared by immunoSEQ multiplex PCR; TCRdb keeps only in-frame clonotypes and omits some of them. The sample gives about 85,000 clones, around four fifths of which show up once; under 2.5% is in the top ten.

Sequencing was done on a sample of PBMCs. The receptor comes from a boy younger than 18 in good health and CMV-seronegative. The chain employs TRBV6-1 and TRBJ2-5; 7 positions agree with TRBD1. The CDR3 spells CASSLGTAKETQYF. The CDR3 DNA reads TGTGCCAGTTCCCTCGGGACAGCCAAAGAGACCCAGTACTTC.